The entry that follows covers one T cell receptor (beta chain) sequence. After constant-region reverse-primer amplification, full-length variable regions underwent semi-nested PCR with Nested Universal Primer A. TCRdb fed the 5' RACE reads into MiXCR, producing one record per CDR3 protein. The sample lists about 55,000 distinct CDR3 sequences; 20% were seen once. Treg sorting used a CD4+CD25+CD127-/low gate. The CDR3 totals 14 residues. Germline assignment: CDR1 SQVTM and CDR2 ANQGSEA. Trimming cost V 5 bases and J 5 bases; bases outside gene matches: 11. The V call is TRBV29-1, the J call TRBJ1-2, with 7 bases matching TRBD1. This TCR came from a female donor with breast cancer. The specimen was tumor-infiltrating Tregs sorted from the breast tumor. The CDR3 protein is CSVNEGRGSYGYTF. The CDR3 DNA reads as TGCAGCGTTAATGAGGGCAGGGGGTCATATGGCTACACCTTC.